A single sample is the source of the 21 T cell receptor beta chains below, sequenced in a study of T cells in Graves' hyperthyroidism and ophthalmopathy. Authors of the study amplified TCR beta CDR3 regions from RNA transcripts. The HTBI set primed first-round TCR CDR3 RT-PCR. TCRdb reprocessed the multiplex PCR reads with MiXCR, giving one entry per CDR3 protein. The table shows nearly 750,000 distinct CDR3 sequences, with approximately 36% occurring only once. The source material was blood. The receptors shown here come from a woman in her 40s with Graves' hyperthyroidism.

This clonotype was counted a few times. This clone may be a read error of a much larger clone one base away. The genes are TRBV2 and TRBJ1-1; 7 bases agree with TRBD1. The CDR3 has 10 amino acids. CDR1 is SNHLY and CDR2 is FYNNEI in the germline V gene. The CDR3 region has the DNA TGTGCCGGCAGTGCAGGGGGGGCTTTCTTT. Protein: CAGSAGGAFF.

This sequence joins TRBV7-2 and TRBJ1-4; no clear D. Germline CDR1 reads SGHTA; CDR2 reads FQGNSA. The CDR3 is made up of 15 amino acids. Trimming shortened V by 1 base and J by 4 bases, and 10 bases separated the two germline ends. CDR3: CASSLDRQFNEKLFF. The CDR3 nucleotides are TGTGCCAGCAGCTTAGATCGGCAGTTTAATGAAAAACTGTTTTTT. Full variable domain (rest looked up from reference TRBV7-2 and TRBJ1-4): GAGVSQSPSNKVTEKGKDVELRCDPISGHTALYWYRQSLGQGLEFLIYFQGNSAPDKSGLPSDRFSAERTGGSVSTLTIQRTQQEDSAVYLCASSLDRQFNEKLFFGSGTQLSVL.

The sample holds a few counts of this clonotype. J is TRBJ1-6 and V is TRBV2; no clear D gene. Looked up from germline, CDR1 is SNHLY and CDR2 is FYNNEI. This CDR3 has 12 amino acids. Deletions cut 1 base from V and 13 bases from J, with 8 bases between. CDR3 coding DNA: TGTGCCAGCAGTGAAGTCCGTTTGCCCCTCCACTTT. Its protein is CASSEVRLPLHF.

This clonotype was observed at least ten times. The chain recombines TRBV19 with TRBJ1-2, with D perhaps TRBD1 (5 bases). The germline gives CDR1 LNHDA, CDR2 SQIVND (reference sequence). The germline V and J ends were trimmed by 5 bases and 5 bases, with 15 bases remaining between them. This CDR3 spans 14 amino acids. CDR3 sequence (DNA): TGTGCCAGTAGTCTCCCGGGGCTTATGTATGGCTACACCTTC. As protein: CASSLPGLMYGYTF. The full variable domain, in which reference TRBV19 and TRBJ1-2 provide the parts outside the CDR3, is DGGITQSPKYLFRKEGQNVTLSCEQNLNHDAMYWYRQDPGQGLRLIYYSQIVNDFQKGDIAEGYSVSREKKESFPLTVTSAQKNPTAFYLCASSLPGLMYGYTFGSGTRLTVV.

This clonotype turned up a few times. The chain employs TRBV5-1 and TRBJ2-5; no clear D. Germline CDR1 SGHRS, CDR2 YFSETQ. The germline V and J ends were trimmed by 3 bases and 3 bases, with 12 bases remaining between them. The CDR3 loop spans 14 amino acids. The CDR3 region has the DNA TGCGCCAGCAGCTCCGATTTCCTTGAAGAGACCCAGTACTTC. It codes for CASSSDFLEETQYF. The whole variable domain, remainder taken from reference TRBV5-1 and TRBJ2-5, is KAGVTQTPRYLIKTRGQQVTLSCSPISGHRSVSWYQQTPGQGLQFLFEYFSETQRNKGNFPGRFSGRQFSNSRSEMNVSTLELGDSALYLCASSSDFLEETQYFGPGTRLLVL.

V and J are TRBV14 and TRBJ1-1; D unresolved. The CDR3 has 13 amino acids. Germline V gives CDR1 SGHDN, CDR2 FVKESK. The V gene lost 4 bases and the J gene lost 3 bases, with 9 bases spanning the gap. The CDR3 region has the DNA TGTGCCAGCAGCCTAGAGATCTACACTGAAGCTTTCTTT. As protein: CASSLEIYTEAFF.

The J gene is TRBJ1-3, the V gene TRBV25-1, with a weak D call TRBD1 (6 bases). Germline V lookup: CDR1 MGHDK, CDR2 SYGVNS. This CDR3 has 19 residues. Trimming shortened V by 6 bases and J by 4 bases, and 28 bases separated the two germline ends. The CDR3 DNA sequence: TGTGCCAGCAGCCAAGAGGGGGGTCGGAGGGAATCCGCGGGAAACACCATATATTTT. This gives the protein CASSQEGGRRESAGNTIYF.

This clonotype appeared a few times. The rearrangement links TRBV9 to TRBJ1-1; TRBD1 might be the D (6 bases). Germline V gives CDR1 SGDLS, CDR2 YYNGEE. The CDR3 length is 15 residues. Trimming pared 1 base from V and 3 bases from J, leaving 13 bases between. CDR3 bases: TGTGCCAGCAGCGTACGAAGGGACACTTACACTGAAGCTTTCTTT. Translating gives CASSVRRDTYTEAFF.

This clonotype was seen a handful of times. The genes are TRBV6-1 and TRBJ2-7; D is possibly TRBD1 or TRBD2 (5 bases each). With 5 bases removed from V and 7 bases from J, the gap between germline ends came to 21 bases. The CDR3 has 15 residues. Germline values: CDR1 MNHNS, CDR2 SASEGT. The CDR3 bases are TGTGCCAGCAGTTTCCGGGACGCCAGAACGGGGGAGCAGTACTTC. This gives the protein CASSFRDARTGEQYF.

This clonotype was counted ten times or more. The V and J genes are TRBV7-9 and TRBJ1-5, with D perhaps TRBD1 (6 bases). The germline V and J ends were trimmed by 6 bases and 2 bases, with 11 bases remaining between them. Per the germline V gene, CDR1 is SEHNR and CDR2 is FQNEAQ (reference sequence). The CDR3 consists of 14 residues. CDR3 DNA sequence: TGTGCCAGCAGACCAGAGGGGGGCAATCAGCCCCAGCATTTT. As protein: CASRPEGGNQPQHF.

Regarding this clonotype: This may be a read error, as it is one base from a much larger clone. The chain joins TRBV2 to TRBJ1-6; D might be TRBD1 (6 bases). CDR1 is SNHLY and CDR2 is FYNNEI in the germline V gene. The ends were cut back, 7 bases at V and 8 bases at J, with 18 bases in the middle. The CDR3 spans 15 residues. CDR3 loop: CASIDGQTLYSPLHF. CDR3 sequence (DNA): TGTGCCAGCATAGATGGACAGACATTATATTCACCCCTCCACTTT.

The rearrangement joins TRBV9 to TRBJ1-1; 8 bases match TRBD1. With 4 bases clipped from V and 5 bases from J, the junction kept 10 bases outside the gene matches. This CDR3 has 15 residues. Germline CDR1 is SGDLS and CDR2 is YYNGEE. CDR3 DNA: TGTGCCAGCAGCCTTAGAGACAGGGGCGGGACTGAAGCTTTCTTT. Translation: CASSLRDRGGTEAFF.

This rearrangement joins TRBV7-2 to TRBJ1-1, with 9 bases aligning to TRBD1. This CDR3 comprises 15 residues. Germline V lookup: CDR1 SGHTA, CDR2 FQGNSA. V shed 6 bases and J 4 bases; nucleotides not matched to a gene: 9. The CDR3 region is CASSFGTGLSTEAFF. The CDR3 DNA reads as TGTGCCAGCAGTTTCGGGACAGGGTTGAGCACTGAAGCTTTCTTT.

The table lists this clonotype with many counts. The chain carries TRBV25-1 and TRBJ1-5, with D hard to call. The V end lost 1 base, the J end lost 3 bases, and 10 bases lay between the germline ends. Germline V gives CDR1 MGHDK, CDR2 SYGVNS. This CDR3 is 15 amino acids long. CDR3 nucleotides: TGTGCCAGCAGTGAATCTTGGGATGACAATCAGCCCCAGCATTTT. Protein: CASSESWDDNQPQHF. Variable domain in full (rest from reference TRBV25-1 and TRBJ1-5): EADIYQTPRYLVIGTGKKITLECSQTMGHDKMYWYQQDPGMELHLIHYSYGVNSTEKGDLSSESTVSRIRTEHFPLTLESARPSHTSQYLCASSESWDDNQPQHFGDGTRLSIL.

This clonotype was seen ten or more times. The chain couples TRBV7-6 to TRBJ1-1; D remains ambiguous. The ends were cut back, 1 base at V and 6 bases at J, with 9 bases in the middle. The germline V gene encodes CDR1 SGHVS and CDR2 FNYEAQ. The CDR3 loop spans 13 amino acids. The CDR3 protein is CASSLVLGSEAFF. In DNA form, the CDR3 reads TGTGCCAGCAGCTTAGTTCTAGGGTCTGAAGCTTTCTTT.

CDR3: CASRTGTGGERQPQHF. In nucleotides, the CDR3 is TGTGCCAGTAGAACCGGGACAGGGGGCGAGCGTCAGCCCCAGCATTTT. The V and J genes are TRBV19 and TRBJ1-5; 12 nucleotides agree with TRBD1. V shed 6 bases, J shed 6 bases, and the junction held 9 bases outside the gene matches. CDR1 is LNHDA and CDR2 is SQIVND in the germline V gene (reference sequence). The CDR3 contains 16 residues.

This clonotype was detected only a few times. The rearrangement joins TRBV6-5 to TRBJ1-6; D call uncertain. Trimming pared 0 bases from V and 2 bases from J, leaving 8 bases between. Germline V gene lookup returns CDR1 MNHEY and CDR2 SVGAGI. This CDR3 is built from 16 residues. The DNA for the CDR3 is TGTGCCAGCAGTTACTCGGAGGGCACCTATAATTCACCCCTCCACTTT. Its translation: CASSYSEGTYNSPLHF.

This clonotype was observed a few times. The chain is built from TRBV15 and TRBJ2-7, with 9 bases aligning to TRBD1. The DNA matches TRBJ2-1 better at its end, which makes the J call doubtful. CDR3 length: 14 amino acids. CDR1 and CDR2 from the germline V gene are LNHNV and YYDKDF (reference sequence). The CDR3 coding sequence is TGTGCCACCAGCAGGACAGGGGGTAGGGATGAGCAGTTCTTC. Translation gives CATSRTGGRDEQFF.

The chain couples TRBV10-3 to TRBJ1-3; weak D call: TRBD1 (6 bases). Germline-derived CDR1 and CDR2 are ENHRY and SYGVKD. Trimming pared 6 bases from V and 0 bases from J, leaving 15 bases between. This CDR3 is built from 16 residues. The CDR3 here is CAIRSEGHSSGNTIYF. The CDR3 DNA is TGTGCCATCAGATCTGAGGGACACAGCTCTGGAAACACCATATATTTT.

This clonotype came up many times. V and J are TRBV5-6 and TRBJ1-2, with D perhaps matching TRBD1 (6 bases). Trimming left V 1 base short and J 8 bases short, with 21 bases between. The CDR3 sequence is 16 residues long. Germline assignment: CDR1 SGHDT and CDR2 YYEEEE. The CDR3 here is CASSLSLQGKVGGYTF. The CDR3 region has the DNA TGTGCCAGCAGCTTGAGTCTGCAGGGGAAAGTGGGCGGCTACACCTTC.

This clonotype was seen only a few times. The chain links TRBV5-6 to TRBJ1-4; weak D call: TRBD1 (5 bases). Trimming pared 0 bases from V and 8 bases from J, leaving 8 bases between. Germline CDR1 reads SGHDT; CDR2 reads YYEEEE. CDR3 size: 13 residues. The CDR3 region has the DNA TGTGCCAGCAGCTTGGAAAGGGGAGAAAAACTGTTTTTT. Translated: CASSLERGEKLFF.